This record concerns one TCR beta chain sequence. Its antigen has not been determined. No base-level quality is on record; no much larger clone is a single base apart. This sample stems from a study of vaccination and CD4 T cells after COVID-19 (dated by TCRdb to the early 2020s). Study-wide context: Every convalescent patient had a positive nasal swab PCR test for SARS-CoV-2, with mild disease in several patients and severe disease in one. Six males and four females were included in the convalescent cohort, with two Hispanic individuals, seven Caucasians, two Asians and one multiracial person represented. Participants received two doses of either the Pfizer-BioNTech BNT162b2 vaccine (n=8) or the Moderna mRNA-1273 vaccine (n=2). Post-COVID blood samples were collected from convalescent patients a median of roughly 100 days after diagnosis, with a range of about 35 to 180 days. The time from the second vaccine dose to post-vaccine blood sampling had a median of roughly 70 days and ranged from about 13 to 250 days. For stimulating the cultures, overlapping spike peptide pools were used, derived from SARS-CoV-2 as well as from the common cold coronaviruses HCoV-NL63, HCoV-OC43 and HCoV-229E. Control cultures received a CEFX viral epitope pool as the positive control, an HIV-1 Nef peptide pool as the negative control, or no peptide. In 10 COVID-19 convalescent patients and 4 infection-naive healthy vaccine recipients, researchers compared the spike-specific CD4+ TCR repertoire from before mRNA vaccination with the repertoire from after.

The CDR3 holds 16 amino acids from the cysteine to the phenylalanine. Only CDR3 DNA remains: 48 bases, in frame from the first base. For CDR1 and CDR2, the germline V gene lists KGHDR and SFDVKD. Trimming accounts for 3 bases at V and 12 bases at J, while the number of junction bases matched to no gene is 7. The method behind the library was PCR. At the Johns Hopkins FTIC core, DNA from the cultured CD4+ T cells underwent TCR sequencing with the Oncomine TCR Beta short-read assay. Genomic DNA was extracted from the cultured CD4+ T cells with the QIAamp micro DNA kit. Oncomine TCR Beta libraries made from cultured CD4+ T cells were pooled using unique dual indexes and sequenced on an Illumina iSeq 100. Turning to the authors' computational methods: Non-productive sequences were filtered out, and CDR3s that did not start with C, did not end with F or W, or were shorter than 7 amino acids were discarded. The MANAFEST web application identified antigen-specific clonotypes by comparing peptide-stimulated wells against reference wells and other culture wells. An FDR below 0.05, an odds ratio above 5, and a productive frequency above 0.1% in at least two of three replicate wells were required for clones to be considered positive. Cross-reactive clonotypes were defined as significantly expanded in both SARS-CoV-2 spike wells and at least one common cold coronavirus spike condition. Levenshtein distances (stringdist) and unrooted phylogenetic trees (ape) in R version 3.6.1 were used to assess CDR3 homology. The public reads were reprocessed in TCRdb via fastp at Q25 and MiXCR, keeping in-frame beta chains. Entries are consolidated by CDR3 protein sequence, retaining the most common genes and DNA. What appears here as the V and J calls and clone size reflects TCRdb's work, not the paper's. The sample has about 15,000 distinct CDR3 sequences on record, roughly 52% of them singletons. The ten largest clones take up about 16% of the sample.

Paper-wide results and their limitations: In convalescent patients, a median roughly 87% of post-vaccine SARS-CoV-2-reactive clones were detected only after vaccination, and vaccine-specific priming was suggested by this finding. The number of convalescent patients in the study was relatively small, and the study did not examine early timepoints following natural infection. Although the median number of SARS-CoV-2-reactive clonotypes went up from some 23 after infection to more than 30 after vaccination, the increase was not significant. Of the vaccine-specific clones found in convalescent patients, nearly all (304 of 307) were mono-reactive for SARS-CoV-2 spike instead of being cross-reactive with common cold coronaviruses.

Read against the paper, the sample's treatment or condition label means: roughly ten-day PBMC culture with coronavirus spike peptide pools or control peptides (ViraFEST assay). The study used the ViraFEST assay, which expanded antigen-specific T cells with peptide pools and then identified expanded clonotypes by TCR sequencing. The convalescent patients' positive SARS-CoV-2 PCR tests fell between March and December 2020, which was before the Alpha, Beta and Delta variants emerged in the United States. Each well held around 2.1 million PBMCs cultured with around 10 ug/ml peptide pools in IMDM containing 5% human AB serum and 9.5 to 10 IU/ml IL-2. On days 3 and 7, half of the culture medium was replaced with fresh IL-2-containing medium. Once the cells had been in culture for 10 days, the EasySep CD4+ T cell isolation kit was used to isolate CD4+ T cells by negative selection. Ficoll-Paque Plus gradient centrifugation was used to isolate PBMCs from whole blood, and the isolated PBMCs were then either used fresh or cryopreserved at -140C. Each culture condition was generally run in triplicate wells.

The receptor comes from a human donor who had recovered from COVID-19. The sample in question was CD4+ T cells from blood, cultured in vitro, obtained before SARS-CoV-2 vaccination. The receptor chain draws on TRBV24-1 and TRBJ2-1; the central 16 bases match TRBD2. CDR3 region: CATSDPGLAGGLRQFF. The nucleotide sequence is given as TGTGCCACCAGTGATCCGGGACTAGCGGGAGGGTTGCGGCAGTTCTTC.